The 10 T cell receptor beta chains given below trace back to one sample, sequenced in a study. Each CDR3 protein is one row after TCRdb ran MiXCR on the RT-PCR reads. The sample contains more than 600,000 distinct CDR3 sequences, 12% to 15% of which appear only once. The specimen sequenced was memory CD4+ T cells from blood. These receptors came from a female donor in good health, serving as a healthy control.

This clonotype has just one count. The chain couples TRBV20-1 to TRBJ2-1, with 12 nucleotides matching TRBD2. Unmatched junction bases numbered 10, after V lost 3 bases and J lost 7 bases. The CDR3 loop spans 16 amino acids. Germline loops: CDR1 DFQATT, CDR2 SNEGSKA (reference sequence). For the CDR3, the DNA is TGCAGTGCTAGCACGACGACTAGCGGGAGAAGTAATGAGCAGTTCTTC. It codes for CSASTTTSGRSNEQFF.

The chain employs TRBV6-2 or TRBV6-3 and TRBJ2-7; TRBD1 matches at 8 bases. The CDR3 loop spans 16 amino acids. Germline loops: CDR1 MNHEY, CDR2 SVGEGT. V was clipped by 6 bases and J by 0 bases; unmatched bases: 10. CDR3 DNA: TGTGCCAGCAGCCGAAGGGGACAGGACACCTCCTACGAGCAGTACTTC. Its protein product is CASSRRGQDTSYEQYF.

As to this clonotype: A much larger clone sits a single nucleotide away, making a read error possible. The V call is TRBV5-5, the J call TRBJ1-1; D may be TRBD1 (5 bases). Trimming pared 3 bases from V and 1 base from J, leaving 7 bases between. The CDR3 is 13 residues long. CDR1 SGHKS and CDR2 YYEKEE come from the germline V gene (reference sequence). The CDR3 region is CASSYDRNTEAFF. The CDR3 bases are TGTGCCAGCAGCTATGACAGGAACACTGAAGCTTTCTTT.

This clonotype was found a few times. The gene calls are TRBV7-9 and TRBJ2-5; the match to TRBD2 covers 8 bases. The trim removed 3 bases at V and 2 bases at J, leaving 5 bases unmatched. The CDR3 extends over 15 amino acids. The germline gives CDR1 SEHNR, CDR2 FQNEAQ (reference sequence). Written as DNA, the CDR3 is TGTGCCAGCAGCTTCCCGGGAGGGGAACAAGAGACCCAGTACTTC. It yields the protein CASSFPGGEQETQYF. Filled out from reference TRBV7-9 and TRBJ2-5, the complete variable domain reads DTGVSQNPRHKITKRGQNVTFRCDPISEHNRLYWYRQTLGQGPEFLTYFQNEAQLEKSRLLSDRFSAERPKGSFSTLEIQRTEQGDSAMYLCASSFPGGEQETQYFGPGTRLLVL.

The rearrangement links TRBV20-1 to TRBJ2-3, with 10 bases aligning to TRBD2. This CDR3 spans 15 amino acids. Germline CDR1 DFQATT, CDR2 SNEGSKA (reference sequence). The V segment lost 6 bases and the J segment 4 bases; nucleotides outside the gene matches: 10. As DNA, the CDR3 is TGCAGTGCCACGGAATTGGGGACTAGCGCAGATACGCAGTATTTT. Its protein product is CSATELGTSADTQYF.

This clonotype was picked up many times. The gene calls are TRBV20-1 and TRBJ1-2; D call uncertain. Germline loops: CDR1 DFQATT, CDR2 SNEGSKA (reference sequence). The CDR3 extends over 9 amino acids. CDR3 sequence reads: CSPLGGYTF. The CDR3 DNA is TGCAGCCCATTAGGGGGCTACACCTTC.

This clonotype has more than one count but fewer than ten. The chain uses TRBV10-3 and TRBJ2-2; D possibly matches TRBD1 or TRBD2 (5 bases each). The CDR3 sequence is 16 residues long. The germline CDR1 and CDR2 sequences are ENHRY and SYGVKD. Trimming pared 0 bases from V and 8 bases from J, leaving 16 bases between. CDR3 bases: TGTGCCATCAGTGAGTCGACTGGGGGATCGGAGGGGGAGCTGTTTTTT. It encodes CAISESTGGSEGELFF.

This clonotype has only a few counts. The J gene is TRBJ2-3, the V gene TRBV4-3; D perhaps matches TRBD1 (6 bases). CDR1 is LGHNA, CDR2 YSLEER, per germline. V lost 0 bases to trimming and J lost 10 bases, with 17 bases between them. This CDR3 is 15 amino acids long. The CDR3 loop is CASSQEYQGLGAQYF. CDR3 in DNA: TGCGCCAGCAGCCAAGAGTACCAGGGGCTGGGGGCGCAGTATTTT.

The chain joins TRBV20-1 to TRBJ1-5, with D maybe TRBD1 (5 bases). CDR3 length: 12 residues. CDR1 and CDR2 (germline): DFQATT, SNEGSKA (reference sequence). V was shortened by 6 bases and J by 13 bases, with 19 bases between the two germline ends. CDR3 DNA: TGCAGTGCGGGACTAGGGGTTACAGGTCAGCATTTT. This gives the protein CSAGLGVTGQHF.

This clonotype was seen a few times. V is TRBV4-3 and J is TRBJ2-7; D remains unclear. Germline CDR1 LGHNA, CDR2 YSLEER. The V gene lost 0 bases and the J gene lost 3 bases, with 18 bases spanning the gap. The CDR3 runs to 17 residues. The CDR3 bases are TGCGCCAGCAGCCAAGATCATCGCCCAGGAACCTACTACGAGCAGTACTTC. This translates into CASSQDHRPGTYYEQYF.